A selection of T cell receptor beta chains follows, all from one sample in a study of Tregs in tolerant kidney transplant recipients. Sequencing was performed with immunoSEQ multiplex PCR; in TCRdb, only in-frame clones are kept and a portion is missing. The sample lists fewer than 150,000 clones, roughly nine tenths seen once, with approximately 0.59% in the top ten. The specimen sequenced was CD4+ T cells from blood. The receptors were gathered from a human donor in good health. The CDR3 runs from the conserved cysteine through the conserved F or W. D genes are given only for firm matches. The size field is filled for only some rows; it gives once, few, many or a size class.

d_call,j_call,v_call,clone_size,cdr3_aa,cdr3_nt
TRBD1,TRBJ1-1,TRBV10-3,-,CAIRTAGQSNTEAFF,TGTGCCATCAGGACCGCGGGACAGTCGAACACTGAAGCTTTCTTT
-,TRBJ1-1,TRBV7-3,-,CASSLTGADTEAFF,TGTGCCAGCAGCTTAACGGGCGCGGACACTGAAGCTTTCTTT
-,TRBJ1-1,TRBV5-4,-,CASSLGGYLGNTEAFF,TGTGCCAGCAGCCTTGGAGGGTACCTCGGGAACACTGAAGCTTTCTTT
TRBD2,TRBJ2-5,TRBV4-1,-,CASSPSGRPNQETQYF,TGCGCCAGCAGTCCTAGCGGGAGGCCTAACCAAGAGACCCAGTACTTC
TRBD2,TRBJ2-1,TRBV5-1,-,CASSSGTTYEQFF,TGCGCCAGCAGCTCCGGGACTACCTACGAGCAGTTCTTC
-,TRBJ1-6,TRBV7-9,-,CASSSYNSPLHF,TGTGCCAGCAGCTCTTATAATTCACCCCTCCACTTT
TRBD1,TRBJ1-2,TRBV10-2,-,CASSESGTGVGYTF,TGCGCCAGCAGTGAGTCAGGGACAGGGGTCGGCTACACCTTC
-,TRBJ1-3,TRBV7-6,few,CASSLAQGKGNTIYF,TGTGCCAGCAGCTTAGCGCAGGGTAAAGGAAACACCATATATTTT
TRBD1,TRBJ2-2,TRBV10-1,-,CASSKDRGNTGELFF,TGCGCCAGCAGCAAGGACAGGGGTAACACCGGGGAGCTGTTTTTT
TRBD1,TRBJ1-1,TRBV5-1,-,CASRVSEGAGTEAFF,TGCGCCAGCCGCGTATCTGAGGGGGCCGGGACTGAAGCTTTCTTT
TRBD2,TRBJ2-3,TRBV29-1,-,CSVGAGGATDTQYF,TGCAGCGTGGGAGCGGGAGGGGCGACAGATACGCAGTATTTT
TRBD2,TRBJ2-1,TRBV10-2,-,CASNKGTSGNREQFF,TGCGCCAGCAATAAGGGAACTAGCGGGAATCGTGAGCAGTTCTTC
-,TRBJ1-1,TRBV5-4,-,CASSGQGPNTEAFF,TGTGCCAGCAGCGGGCAGGGACCGAACACTGAAGCTTTCTTT
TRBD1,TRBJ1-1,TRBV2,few,CASGRDRNTEAFF,TGTGCCAGCGGGAGGGACAGGAACACTGAAGCTTTCTTT
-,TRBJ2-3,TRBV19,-,CASSRRTISGADTQYF,TGTGCCAGTAGTCGACGCACCATAAGTGGGGCAGATACGCAGTATTTT
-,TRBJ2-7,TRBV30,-,CAWSVYSYEQYF,TGTGCCTGGAGTGTTTACAGCTACGAGCAGTACTTC
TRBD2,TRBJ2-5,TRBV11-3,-,CASSSSGVQETQYF,TGTGCCAGCAGTTCTAGCGGGGTACAAGAGACCCAGTACTTC
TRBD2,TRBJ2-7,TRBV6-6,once,CASSSGLAEQRQYF,TGTGCCAGCAGTTCCGGACTAGCGGAGCAACGGCAGTACTTC
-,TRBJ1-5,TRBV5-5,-,CASSLLPGGNQPQHF,TGTGCCAGCAGCTTGCTCCCCGGAGGCAATCAGCCCCAGCATTTT
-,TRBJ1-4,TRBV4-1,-,CASSHPRNNEDEKLFF,TGCGCCAGCAGCCATCCCCGGAACAACGAAGATGAAAAACTGTTTTTT
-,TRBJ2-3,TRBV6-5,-,CASRNLALRTDTQYF,TGTGCCAGCAGGAATTTAGCTCTTCGCACAGATACGCAGTATTTT
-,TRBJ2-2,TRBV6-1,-,CASSDTGFNTGELFF,TGTGCCAGCAGTGACACAGGGTTTAACACCGGGGAGCTGTTTTTT
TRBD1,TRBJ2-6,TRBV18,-,CASSPPGTGAGANVLTF,TGTGCCAGCTCACCACCCGGGACAGGGGCCGGGGCCAACGTCCTGACTTTC
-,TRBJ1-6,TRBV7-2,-,CASSLIQGNSPLHF,TGTGCCAGCAGCTTGATACAGGGAAATTCACCCCTCCACTTT
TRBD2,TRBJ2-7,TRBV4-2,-,CASSRGGVVTTYEQYF,TGTGCCAGCAGCCGGGGGGGAGTAGTAACCACCTACGAGCAGTACTTC
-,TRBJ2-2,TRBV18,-,CASSPVQTNTGELFF,TGTGCCAGCTCACCAGTACAGACCAACACCGGGGAGCTGTTTTTT
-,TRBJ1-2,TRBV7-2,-,CASSLQGLVYGYTF,TGTGCCAGCAGCCTCCAGGGTCTCGTCTATGGCTACACCTTC
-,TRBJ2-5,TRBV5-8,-,CASSLGSGAQETQYF,TGTGCCAGCAGCTTGGGATCAGGGGCCCAAGAGACCCAGTACTTC
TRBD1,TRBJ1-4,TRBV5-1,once,CASSLLGQSHEKLFF,TGCGCCAGCAGCTTGTTGGGACAGTCCCATGAAAAACTGTTTTTT
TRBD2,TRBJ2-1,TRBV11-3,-,CASSYQGLAGTDEQFF,TGTGCCAGCAGCTACCAGGGGCTAGCGGGGACCGATGAGCAGTTCTTC
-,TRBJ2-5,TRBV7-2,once,CAKGAGAVETQYF,TGTGCGAAGGGGGCGGGAGCGGTAGAGACCCAGTACTTC
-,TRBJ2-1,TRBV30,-,CAWSRRGNYNEQFF,TGTGCCTGGAGCCGGAGGGGGAACTACAATGAGCAGTTCTTC
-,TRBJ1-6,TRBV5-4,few,CASSPSLSASPLHF,TGTGCCAGCAGCCCATCTCTCTCGGCTTCACCCCTCCACTTT
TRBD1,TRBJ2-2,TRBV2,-,CASTRTGYTGELFF,TGTGCCAGCACACGGACAGGCTACACCGGGGAGCTGTTTTTT